One sample yielded the 19 T cell receptor beta chains listed below, sequenced in a study of blood T cell repertoires in COVID-19 (TCRdb year 2020). The library was obtained by the immunoSEQ multiplex PCR assay. Entries here come from immuneACCESS through TCRdb and include only in-frame sequences with V and J called. Some clones fail to appear in such tables; in the studies checked, an unresolved V gene covers under half of the shortfall, and the cause of the remainder is unknown. This sample holds about 140,000 clones; 88% were observed only once. The ten largest clones take up more than 9% of the sample. Sequencing input: peripheral blood. Every receptor here comes from a man aged 55 to 70 with active or convalescent COVID-19.

The chain recombines TRBV15 with TRBJ1-2; 10 bases agree with TRBD1. Germline V gene sequence: CDR1 LNHNV, CDR2 YYDKDF (reference sequence). V trimming: 1 base; J trimming: 0 bases; junction bases outside the gene matches: 5. The CDR3 consists of 17 residues. CDR3: CATSRGTGGKANYGYTF. CDR3 nucleotide sequence: TGTGCCACCAGCAGAGGGACAGGGGGGAAAGCTAACTATGGCTACACCTTC. Full variable domain (rest looked up from reference TRBV15 and TRBJ1-2): DAMVIQNPRYQVTQFGKPVTLSCSQTLNHNVMYWYQQKSSQAPKLLFHYYDKDFNNEADTPDNFQSRRPNTSFCFLDIRSPGLGDTAMYLCATSRGTGGKANYGYTFGSGTRLTVV.

The rearrangement links TRBV2 to TRBJ2-5; 11 positions agree with TRBD2. V shed 9 bases, J shed 5 bases, and the junction held 14 bases outside the gene matches. The CDR3 has 16 residues. Germline lookup yields CDR1 SNHLY and CDR2 FYNNEI. Here the CDR3 reads CASSVPTSGSWETQYF. The CDR3 nucleotides read TGTGCCAGTTCTGTACCTACTAGCGGGAGTTGGGAGACCCAGTACTTC.

In this sample, this clone turned up a few times. The chain uses TRBV6-2 or TRBV6-3 and TRBJ1-5, with 10 bases lining up with TRBD1. Per germline, CDR1 MNHEY and CDR2 SVGEGT. V dropped 6 bases and J dropped 6; count of bases not matched to a gene: 8. This CDR3 comprises 15 residues. CDR3 in DNA: TGTGCCAGCAGCACCGGGACAGGGGTCAGTCAGCCCCAGCATTTT. It yields the protein CASSTGTGVSQPQHF.

This sequence joins TRBV7-6 and TRBJ2-3; the D gene is possibly TRBD1 (5 bases). The germline gives CDR1 SGHVS, CDR2 FNYEAQ. The CDR3 contains 14 residues. Deletions cut 5 bases from V and 2 bases from J, with 11 bases between. CDR3 in amino acids: CASSPREFTDTQYF. DNA for the CDR3: TGTGCCAGCAGCCCCAGGGAATTCACAGATACGCAGTATTTT. Full variable domain (outside the CDR3, taken from reference TRBV7-6 and TRBJ2-3): GAGVSQSPRYKVTKRGQDVALRCDPISGHVSLYWYRQALGQGPEFLTYFNYEAQQDKSGLPNDRFSAERPEGSISTLTIQRTEQRDSAMYRCASSPREFTDTQYFGPGTRLTVL.

Here the CDR3 DNA reads TGTGCCAGCAGCTTCGGGGGGAATGGCTACACCTTC. This translates into CASSFGGNGYTF. V is TRBV7-9 and J is TRBJ1-2, with D tentatively TRBD1 (5 bases). V was pared by 3 bases and J by 6 bases, with 8 bases between. The CDR3 consists of 12 residues. CDR1 and CDR2 from the germline V gene are SEHNR and FQNEAQ (reference sequence). The full variable domain, rest sourced from reference TRBV7-9 and TRBJ1-2, is DTGVSQNPRHKITKRGQNVTFRCDPISEHNRLYWYRQTLGQGPEFLTYFQNEAQLEKSRLLSDRFSAERPKGSFSTLEIQRTEQGDSAMYLCASSFGGNGYTFGSGTRLTVV.

The V call is TRBV27, the J call TRBJ2-1; the match to TRBD1 covers 9 bases. This CDR3 has 13 amino acids. CDR1 is MNHEY and CDR2 is SMNVEV in the germline V gene (reference sequence). The V gene end was trimmed by 6 bases and the J gene end by 6 bases; junction bases not matched to a gene: 3. Here the CDR3 reads CASRETGGNEQFF. The CDR3 bases are TGTGCCAGCAGGGAGACAGGGGGCAATGAGCAGTTCTTC.

The chain links TRBV5-6 to TRBJ2-5, with TRBD2 identical over 8 bases. This CDR3 spans 14 amino acids. The ends lost 0 bases at V and 4 bases at J; junction bases unmatched: 2. Germline V gene lookup returns CDR1 SGHDT and CDR2 YYEEEE. The CDR3 bases are TGTGCCAGCAGCTTGGCCGGGAGGGGAGAGACCCAGTACTTC. Translation gives CASSLAGRGETQYF.

This clone was recorded only once. The chain joins TRBV11-2 to TRBJ1-3, with D uncertain. Germline CDR1 is SGHAT and CDR2 is FQNNGV. This CDR3 region has 14 residues. V lost 0 bases, J lost 9 bases, and 12 bases lay in between. The CDR3 DNA is TGTGCCAGCAGCTTAGATCGAGGGATGGTCACCATATATTTT. It is translated as CASSLDRGMVTIYF.

V gene TRBV7-9 combines with J gene TRBJ1-4; D is ambiguous. This CDR3 region has 14 residues. Per germline, CDR1 SEHNR and CDR2 FQNEAQ (reference sequence). V gave up 1 base and J gave up 4 bases, with 7 bases separating them. The DNA for the CDR3 is TGTGCCAGCAGCTTAGGGGCAGTTAATGAAAAACTGTTTTTT. As protein: CASSLGAVNEKLFF.

Regarding this clone: A far larger clone is off by one base, so a read error is likely. The chain joins TRBV11-2 to TRBJ2-7; 10 nucleotides line up with TRBD1. The V segment lost 5 bases and the J segment 2 bases; nucleotides outside the gene matches: 0. The length of the CDR3 is 13 residues. Germline lookup yields CDR1 SGHAT and CDR2 FQNNGV. The CDR3 coding sequence is TGTGCCAGCAGCGGACAGGGGGCCTACGAGCAGTACTTC. It yields the protein CASSGQGAYEQYF.

V gene TRBV5-1 combines with J gene TRBJ2-7, with D possibly being TRBD2 (6 bases). Germline assignment: CDR1 SGHRS and CDR2 YFSETQ. This CDR3 is 15 amino acids long. Trimming cost V 1 base and J 1 base, with 12 bases left between them. This chain's CDR3 is CASSLQAGTSYEQYF. The CDR3 coding sequence is TGCGCCAGCAGCTTGCAAGCGGGTACTTCCTACGAGCAGTACTTC.

J is TRBJ1-3 and V is TRBV9; a possible D gene is TRBD1 (6 bases). This CDR3 contains 14 residues. Trimming removed 3 bases at V and 3 bases at J, with 10 bases between. CDR1 and CDR2 (germline): SGDLS, YYNGEE. The CDR3: CASSAGTFGNTIYF. The CDR3 DNA follows: TGTGCCAGCAGCGCGGGGACATTTGGAAACACCATATATTTT.

The genes are TRBV5-4 and TRBJ2-1; D might be TRBD2 (5 bases). The CDR3 runs to 16 residues. Germline CDR1 reads SGHNT; CDR2 reads YYREEE (reference sequence). The V end was cut by 6 bases, the J end by 0 bases, with 16 bases between. In nucleotides, the CDR3 is TGTGCCAGCACCAGTGGGAGTGTCACCTCCTACAATGAGCAGTTCTTC. Residues: CASTSGSVTSYNEQFF.

J is TRBJ1-5 and V is TRBV30; D is uncertain. Germline assignment: CDR1 GTSNPN and CDR2 SVGIG (reference sequence). The length of the CDR3 is 13 residues. Trimming pared 0 bases from V and 6 bases from J, leaving 9 bases between. CDR3 protein: CAWSVEAGQPQHF. The CDR3 nucleotides are TGTGCCTGGAGTGTCGAGGCTGGTCAGCCCCAGCATTTT.

The chain has TRBV5-1 and TRBJ2-1, with TRBD2 as a possible D gene (6 bases). The CDR3 has 14 residues. Germline CDR1 is SGHRS and CDR2 is YFSETQ. With 5 bases removed from V and 9 bases from J, the gap between germline ends came to 18 bases. CDR3: CASSLGGPAGEQFF. DNA for the CDR3: TGCGCCAGCAGTTTAGGAGGGCCTGCGGGTGAGCAGTTCTTC.

The chain couples TRBV28 to TRBJ2-3; D is unresolved. Trimming removed 2 bases at V and 1 base at J, with 4 bases between. The CDR3 is made up of 13 amino acids. Looked up from germline, CDR1 is MDHEN and CDR2 is SYDVKM. In DNA, the CDR3 is TGTGCCAGCAGTTTACAGGGCACAGATACGCAGTATTTT. Its protein is CASSLQGTDTQYF.

The rearrangement links TRBV28 to TRBJ1-4; D possibly corresponds to TRBD1 (6 bases). This CDR3 is 13 amino acids long. Between the trimmed V and J ends, which lost 4 bases and 11 bases, there was a span of 14 bases. The germline CDR1 and CDR2 sequences are MDHEN and SYDVKM. The DNA of the CDR3 is TGTGCCAGCAGTTCTGGGGGCGTGCGGAAACTGTTTTTT. Its protein is CASSSGGVRKLFF.

The gene calls are TRBV29-1 and TRBJ1-2; D unresolved. The CDR3 runs to 11 residues. V lost 4 bases and J 4 bases, leaving 7 bases between the germline ends. Per germline, CDR1 SQVTM and CDR2 ANQGSEA. The CDR3 DNA reads TGCAGCGTTGCCGGCGGCTATGGCTACACCTTC. It codes for CSVAGGYGYTF. Using reference TRBV29-1 and TRBJ1-2 for the parts outside the CDR3, the full variable domain is SAVISQKPSRDICQRGTSLTIQCQVDSQVTMMFWYRQQPGQSLTLIATANQGSEATYESGFVIDKFPISRPNLTFSTLTVSNMSPEDSSIYLCSVAGGYGYTFGSGTRLTVV.

The V call is TRBV9, the J call TRBJ2-2; 7 bases are a match to TRBD1. V lost 2 bases, J lost 7 bases, and 5 bases stayed unmatched. Per the germline V gene, CDR1 is SGDLS and CDR2 is YYNGEE. This CDR3 comprises 14 residues. CDR3 bases: TGTGCCAGCAGCGTGGCAGGGGGAGACGGGGAGCTGTTTTTT. It specifies CASSVAGGDGELFF. Using reference TRBV9 and TRBJ2-2 for the parts outside the CDR3, the full variable domain is DSGVTQTPKHLITATGQRVTLRCSPRSGDLSVYWYQQSLDQGLQFLIQYYNGEERAKGNILERFSAQQFPDLHSELNLSSLELGDSALYFCASSVAGGDGELFFGEGSRLTVL.